The next 8 T cell receptor beta chains were all read from a single sample in a study of human T cells and chemical hapten exposure. TCRdb re-derived calls from the RACE reads in MiXCR, one entry per CDR3 protein. The table has about 40,000 distinct CDR3 sequences, 3% to 4% seen once. As to time point: patch test 2, 6 weeks after DPC sensitization. Regarding treatment: therapeutic diphenylcyclopropenone sensitization with weekly scalp DPC. Sample: whole blood, taken in connection with sensitization to the hapten diphenylcyclopropenone (DPC). These receptors were collected from a man in his forties with alopecia areata. Some clones in this sample may be carry-over from other donors' samples.

In its sample, this clonotype was seen a few times. CDR3 coding DNA: TGTGCCAGCAGCTTGGGAGGGGTGTCTAATGAAAAACTGTTTTTT. Translated, it gives CASSLGGVSNEKLFF. The chain carries TRBV5-5 and TRBJ1-4; possible D gene TRBD1, 5 bases. Per the germline V gene, CDR1 is SGHKS and CDR2 is YYEKEE (reference sequence). This CDR3 comprises 15 residues. The V end was cut by 0 bases, the J end by 3 bases, with 9 bases between.

At least ten counts were recorded for this clonotype. The rearrangement uses TRBV6-4 and TRBJ2-6; no definite D call. This CDR3 region has 15 residues. Germline V gives CDR1 MRHNA, CDR2 SNTAGT. V was shortened by 0 bases and J by 10 bases, with 13 bases between the two germline ends. Written as DNA, the CDR3 is TGTGCCAGCAGTGACTCGATTGCCAGTCCTAACGTCCTGACTTTC. The encoded protein is CASSDSIASPNVLTF.

This clonotype has ten or more counts. The rearrangement uses TRBV7-9 and TRBJ2-3; 7 nucleotides align to TRBD2. The V and J ends lost 2 bases and 1 base, in that order; junction bases with no gene match: 0. The CDR3 contains 14 residues. Germline V gene data show CDR1 as SEHNR and CDR2 as FQNEAQ (reference sequence). The CDR3 DNA reads as TGTGCCAGCAGCTTAAGCGGGGGCACAGATACGCAGTATTTT. Its protein product is CASSLSGGTDTQYF.

By proportion, this clonotype is medium-sized (0.01 to 0.1%). The V and J genes are TRBV5-6 and TRBJ2-1; tentative D call: TRBD1 (5 bases). Germline V gene lookup returns CDR1 SGHDT and CDR2 YYEEEE. The CDR3 contains 14 residues. Trimming removed 5 bases at V and 6 bases at J, with 15 bases between. The CDR3, as DNA: TGTGCCAGCAGAGTGATACTTGGGGCCAATGAGCAGTTCTTC. Encoded protein: CASRVILGANEQFF.

In this sample, this clonotype turned up many times. The chain joins TRBV12-3 or TRBV12-4 to TRBJ2-7; no reliable D call. The CDR3 covers 12 residues. The V gene lost 7 bases and the J gene lost 1 base, with 8 bases spanning the gap. The CDR3 is CASKGRSYEQYF. In DNA form, the CDR3 reads TGTGCCAGCAAGGGTAGGTCCTACGAGCAGTACTTC.

This clonotype was recorded many times. V usage is TRBV15 and J usage is TRBJ2-7; weak D call: TRBD1 (6 bases). This CDR3 has 15 residues. CDR1 and CDR2 (germline): LNHNV, YYDKDF (reference sequence). The V end lost 3 bases, the J end lost 5 bases, and 17 bases lay between the germline ends. The DNA of the CDR3 is TGTGCCACCAGCAGGTCAGGCAGGGGCCTTGACGAGCAGTACTTC. Translating it yields CATSRSGRGLDEQYF.

This clonotype was counted once. A much larger clone lies one base from this, so it may be a read error. This chain uses TRBV12-3 or TRBV12-4 with TRBJ1-2, with D possibly TRBD1 on 6 matching bases. V lost 0 bases to trimming and J lost 4 bases, with 18 bases between them. This CDR3 is 17 amino acids long. In nucleotides, the CDR3 is TGTGCCAGCAGTTTAGCGTCCAACAGGGCGCGGGGCTATGGCTACACCTTC. It specifies CASSLASNRARGYGYTF.

This chain uses TRBV7-9 with TRBJ1-2; D remains unclear. Germline CDR1 is SEHNR and CDR2 is FQNEAQ (reference sequence). The CDR3 is 12 amino acids. The V gene lost 1 base and the J gene lost 4 bases, with 4 bases spanning the gap. The CDR3 reads CASSLGVYGYTF. The CDR3 coding sequence is TGTGCCAGCAGCTTAGGGGTCTATGGCTACACCTTC.